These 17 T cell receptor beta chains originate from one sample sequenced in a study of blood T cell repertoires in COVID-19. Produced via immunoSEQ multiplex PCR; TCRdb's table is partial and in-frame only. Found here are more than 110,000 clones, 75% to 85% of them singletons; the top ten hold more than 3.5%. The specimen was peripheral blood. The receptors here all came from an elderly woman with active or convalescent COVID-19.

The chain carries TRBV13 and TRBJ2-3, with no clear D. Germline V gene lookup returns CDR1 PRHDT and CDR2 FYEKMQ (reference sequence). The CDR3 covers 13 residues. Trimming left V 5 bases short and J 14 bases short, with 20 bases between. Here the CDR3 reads CASSAPPTDTLYF. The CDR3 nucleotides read TGTGCCAGCAGCGCCCCTCCTACTGATACTCTGTATTTT.

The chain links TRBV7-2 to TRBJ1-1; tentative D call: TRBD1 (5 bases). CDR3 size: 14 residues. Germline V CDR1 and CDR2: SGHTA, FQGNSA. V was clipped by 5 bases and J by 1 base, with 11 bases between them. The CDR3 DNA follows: TGTGCCAGCAGCCCAGGGCCGGGGAACACTGAAGCTTTCTTT. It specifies CASSPGPGNTEAFF.

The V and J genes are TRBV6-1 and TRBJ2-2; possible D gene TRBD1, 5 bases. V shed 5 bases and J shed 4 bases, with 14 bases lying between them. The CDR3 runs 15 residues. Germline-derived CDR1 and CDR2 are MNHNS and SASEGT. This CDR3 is CASSKQGPVTGELFF. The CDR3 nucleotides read TGTGCCAGCAGTAAGCAGGGTCCTGTCACCGGGGAGCTGTTTTTT.

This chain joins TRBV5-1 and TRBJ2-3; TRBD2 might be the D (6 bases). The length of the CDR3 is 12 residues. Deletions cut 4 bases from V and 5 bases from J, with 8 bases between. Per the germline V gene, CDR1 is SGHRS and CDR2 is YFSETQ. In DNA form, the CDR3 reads TGCGCCAGCAGCAAGGGACTAGATACGCAGTATTTT. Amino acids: CASSKGLDTQYF.

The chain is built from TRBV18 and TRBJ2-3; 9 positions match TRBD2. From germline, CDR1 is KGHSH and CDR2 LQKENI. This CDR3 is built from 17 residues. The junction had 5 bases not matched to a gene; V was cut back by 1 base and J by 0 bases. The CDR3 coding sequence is TGTGCCAGCTCACCACAGTTGACTAGCGGTAGCACAGATACGCAGTATTTT. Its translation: CASSPQLTSGSTDTQYF. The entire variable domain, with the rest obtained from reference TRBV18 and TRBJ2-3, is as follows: NAGVMQNPRHLVRRRGQEARLRCSPMKGHSHVYWYRQLPEEGLKFMVYLQKENIIDESGMPKERFSAEFPKEGPSILRIQQVVRGDSAAYFCASSPQLTSGSTDTQYFGPGTRLTVL.

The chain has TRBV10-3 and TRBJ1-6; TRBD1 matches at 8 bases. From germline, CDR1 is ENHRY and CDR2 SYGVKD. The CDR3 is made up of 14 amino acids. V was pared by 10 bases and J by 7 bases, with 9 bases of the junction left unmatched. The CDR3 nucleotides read TGTGCCACCTCGGGACAGGAAAAAAATTCACCCCTCCACTTT. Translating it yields CATSGQEKNSPLHF.

The CDR3 coding sequence is TGTGCCAGCAGCTTAGGGGGCCTGGGCAATCAGCCCCAGCATTTT. This gives the protein CASSLGGLGNQPQHF. This sequence joins TRBV7-6 and TRBJ1-5, with D perhaps TRBD1 (5 bases). CDR1 is SGHVS and CDR2 is FNYEAQ in the germline V gene. V lost 1 base to trimming and J lost 2 bases, with 9 bases between them. The CDR3 has 15 amino acids.

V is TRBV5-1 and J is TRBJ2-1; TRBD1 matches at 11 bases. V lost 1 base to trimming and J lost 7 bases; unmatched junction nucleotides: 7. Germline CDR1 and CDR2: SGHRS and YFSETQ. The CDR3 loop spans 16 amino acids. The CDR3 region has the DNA TGCGCCAGCAGCTTGAAGATCGGGACAGGGGGAAATGAGCAGTTCTTC. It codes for CASSLKIGTGGNEQFF. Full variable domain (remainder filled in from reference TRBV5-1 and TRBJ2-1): KAGVTQTPRYLIKTRGQQVTLSCSPISGHRSVSWYQQTPGQGLQFLFEYFSETQRNKGNFPGRFSGRQFSNSRSEMNVSTLELGDSALYLCASSLKIGTGGNEQFFGPGTRLTVL.

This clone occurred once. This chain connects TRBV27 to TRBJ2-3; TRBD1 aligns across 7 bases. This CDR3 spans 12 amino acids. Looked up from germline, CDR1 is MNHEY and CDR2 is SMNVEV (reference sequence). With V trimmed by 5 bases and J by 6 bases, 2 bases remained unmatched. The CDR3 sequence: CASSPTGDTQYF. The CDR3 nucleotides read TGTGCCAGCAGTCCGACAGGGGATACGCAGTATTTT.

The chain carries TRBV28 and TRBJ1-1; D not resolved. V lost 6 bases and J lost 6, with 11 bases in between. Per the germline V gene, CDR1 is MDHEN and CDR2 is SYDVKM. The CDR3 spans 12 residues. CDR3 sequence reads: CASRTQASEAFF. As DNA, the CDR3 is TGTGCCAGCAGAACTCAGGCCTCTGAAGCTTTCTTT.

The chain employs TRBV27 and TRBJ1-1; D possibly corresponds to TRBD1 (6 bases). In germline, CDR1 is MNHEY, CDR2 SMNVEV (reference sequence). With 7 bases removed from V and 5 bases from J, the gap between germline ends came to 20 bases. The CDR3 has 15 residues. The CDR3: CASTSLNRVRTEAFF. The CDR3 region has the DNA TGTGCCAGCACTTCTCTGAACAGGGTTCGGACTGAAGCTTTCTTT.

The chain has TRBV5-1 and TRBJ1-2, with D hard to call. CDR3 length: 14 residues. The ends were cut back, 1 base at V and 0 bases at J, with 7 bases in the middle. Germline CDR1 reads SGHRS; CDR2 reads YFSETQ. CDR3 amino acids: CASSLTDSNYGYTF. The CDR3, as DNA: TGCGCCAGCAGCTTGACAGATTCTAACTATGGCTACACCTTC.

The CDR3 DNA reads as TGTGCCAGCAGCTCCCCTTTTAGCGGGGTGGCTCAAGAGACCCAGTACTTC. Residues: CASSSPFSGVAQETQYF. The chain joins TRBV5-5 to TRBJ2-5; 8 bases agree with TRBD2. The germline V gene has CDR1 SGHKS and CDR2 YYEKEE (reference sequence). V lost 3 bases to trimming and J lost 2 bases; unmatched junction nucleotides: 12. The CDR3 length is 17 residues.

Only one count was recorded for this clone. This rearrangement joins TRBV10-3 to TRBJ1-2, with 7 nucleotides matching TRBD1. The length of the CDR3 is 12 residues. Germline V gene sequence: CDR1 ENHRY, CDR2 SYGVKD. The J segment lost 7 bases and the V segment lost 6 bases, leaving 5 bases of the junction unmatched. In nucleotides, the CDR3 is TGTGCCATCAGCAGAACAGGGGTTGGCTACACCTTC. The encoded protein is CAISRTGVGYTF.

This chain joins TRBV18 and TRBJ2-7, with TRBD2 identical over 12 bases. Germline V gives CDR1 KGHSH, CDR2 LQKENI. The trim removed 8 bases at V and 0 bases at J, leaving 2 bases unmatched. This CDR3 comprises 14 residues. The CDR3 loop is CASKLAGGSYEQYF. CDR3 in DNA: TGTGCCAGCAAACTAGCGGGGGGCTCCTACGAGCAGTACTTC.

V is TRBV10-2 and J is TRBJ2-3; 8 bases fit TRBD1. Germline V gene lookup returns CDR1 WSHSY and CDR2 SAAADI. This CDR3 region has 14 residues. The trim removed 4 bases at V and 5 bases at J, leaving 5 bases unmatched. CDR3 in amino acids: CASSAYRGIDTQYF. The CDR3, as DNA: TGCGCCAGCAGTGCTTACAGGGGGATAGATACGCAGTATTTT.

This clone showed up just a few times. The CDR3 DNA is TGTGCCAGCAGCTTAGTCGGTTTCGACATTCAGTACTTC. As protein: CASSLVGFDIQYF. The chain links TRBV7-4 to TRBJ2-4; no clear D. V lost 1 base and J 8 bases, leaving 9 bases between the germline ends. There are 13 residues in the CDR3. CDR1 is SGHVT, CDR2 SQSDAQ, per germline.